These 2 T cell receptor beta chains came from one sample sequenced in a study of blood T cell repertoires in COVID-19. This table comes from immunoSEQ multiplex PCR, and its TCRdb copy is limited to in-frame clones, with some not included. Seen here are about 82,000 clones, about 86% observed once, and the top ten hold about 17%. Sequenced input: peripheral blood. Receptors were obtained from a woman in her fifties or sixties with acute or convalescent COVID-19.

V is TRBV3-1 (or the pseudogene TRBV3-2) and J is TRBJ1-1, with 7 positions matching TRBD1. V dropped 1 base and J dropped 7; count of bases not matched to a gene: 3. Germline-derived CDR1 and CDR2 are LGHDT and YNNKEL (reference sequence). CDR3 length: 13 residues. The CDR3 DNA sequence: TGTGCCAGCAGCCAAGGTTCAGGGGGTGAAGCTTTCTTT. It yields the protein CASSQGSGGEAFF.

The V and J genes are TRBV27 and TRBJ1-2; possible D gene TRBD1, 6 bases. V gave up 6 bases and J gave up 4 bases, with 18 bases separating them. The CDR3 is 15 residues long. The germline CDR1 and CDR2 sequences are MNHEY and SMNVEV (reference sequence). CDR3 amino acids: CASRPYRVATYGYTF. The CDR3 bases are TGTGCCAGCAGACCTTACAGGGTAGCAACCTATGGCTACACCTTC.